This passage covers 17 T cell receptor beta chains from one sample sequenced in a study of T cells after yellow fever vaccination. A single record per CDR3 protein comes from TCRdb applying MiXCR to the 5' RACE reads. The table records some 320,000 distinct CDR3 sequences, around 4.5% of them present only once. The starting material was PBMCs, obtained 15 days after the yellow fever booster vaccination. The receptors stem from a man younger than 35 who received the YFV17D yellow fever vaccine.

The chain employs TRBV18 and TRBJ1-4, with 8 bases that match TRBD1. The trim removed 3 bases at V and 11 bases at J, leaving 11 bases unmatched. Germline CDR1 is KGHSH and CDR2 is LQKENI. The length of the CDR3 is 15 residues. CDR3 sequence: CASSPRTGREAKLFF. CDR3 nucleotides: TGTGCCAGCTCACCCCGGACAGGGCGGGAGGCTAAACTGTTTTTT.

The sample holds a few counts of this clonotype. The V and J genes are TRBV7-3 and TRBJ2-7; 10 bases are a match to TRBD1. CDR3 length: 15 residues. V lost 5 bases and J lost 5; bases outside the gene matches: 9. In germline, CDR1 is SGHTA, CDR2 FQGTGA. The CDR3 region is CASSLRGGTGDEQYF. The CDR3 DNA is TGTGCCAGCAGCCTTCGAGGGGGGACAGGGGACGAGCAGTACTTC.

The chain combines TRBV12-3 or TRBV12-4 with TRBJ2-1; the match to TRBD1 covers 7 bases. The CDR3 runs to 16 residues. V shed 2 bases, J shed 0 bases, and the junction held 4 bases outside the gene matches. The CDR3 DNA sequence: TGTGCCAGCAGTTTAAGGAAGGGGGCCTCCTACAATGAGCAGTTCTTC. It codes for CASSLRKGASYNEQFF.

This clonotype was counted at least ten times. This chain uses TRBV12-3 or TRBV12-4 with TRBJ1-5; D uncertain. CDR3 length: 14 residues. Trimming stripped 5 bases from V and 2 bases from J, with 10 bases between. The CDR3 sequence: CASSDTAGNQPQHF. As DNA, the CDR3 is TGTGCCAGCAGTGACACAGCAGGCAATCAGCCCCAGCATTTT.

This clonotype occurred many times. CDR3 loop: CAISYLGSTDTQYF. CDR3 DNA: TGTGCCATCAGCTACCTCGGGAGCACAGATACGCAGTATTTT. This rearrangement joins TRBV10-3 to TRBJ2-3, with D unclear. CDR3 size: 14 residues. From germline, CDR1 is ENHRY and CDR2 SYGVKD. Trimming shortened V by 6 bases and J by 0 bases, and 10 bases separated the two germline ends.

This clonotype appeared many times. The chain combines TRBV27 with TRBJ1-5; tentative D call: TRBD1 (5 bases). V dropped 6 bases and J dropped 7 bases, with 16 bases sitting between them. Germline CDR1 reads MNHEY; CDR2 reads SMNVEV (reference sequence). This CDR3 spans 14 amino acids. CDR3 sequence (DNA): TGTGCCAGCAGCCACGGACAAATGGGCCAGCCCCAGCATTTT. It is translated as CASSHGQMGQPQHF.

The chain uses TRBV5-1 and TRBJ2-7; D possibly corresponds to TRBD1 (6 bases). CDR3 length equals 14 residues. The V gene lost 4 bases and the J gene lost 5 bases, with 16 bases spanning the gap. Germline V gene sequence: CDR1 SGHRS, CDR2 YFSETQ. The CDR3 nucleotides are TGCGCCAGCAGCCAGAATGGCAGGGGAAACGAGCAGTACGTC. This sequence encodes CASSQNGRGNEQYV.

This clonotype was recorded a few times. The V gene is TRBV10-3, the J gene TRBJ2-7; 8 bases match TRBD1. Germline values: CDR1 ENHRY, CDR2 SYGVKD. V trimming: 11 bases; J trimming: 4 bases; junction bases outside the gene matches: 13. The length of the CDR3 is 14 residues. Here the CDR3 reads CAVDQGAKSYEQYF. The CDR3 DNA reads TGTGCCGTGGATCAGGGGGCGAAATCTTACGAGCAGTACTTC.

Ten or more counts support this clonotype. The V and J genes are TRBV5-1 and TRBJ1-1; the D is unclear. Looked up from germline, CDR1 is SGHRS and CDR2 is YFSETQ. CDR3 length: 14 residues. With 3 bases removed from V and 1 base from J, the gap between germline ends came to 10 bases. The CDR3 is CASSWQERNTEAFF. The CDR3 coding sequence is TGCGCCAGCAGCTGGCAAGAGAGGAACACTGAAGCTTTCTTT.

In its sample, this clonotype was seen many times. This chain connects TRBV24-1 to TRBJ2-3; the D gene is possibly TRBD2 (6 bases). The V gene lost 4 bases and the J gene lost 0 bases, with 10 bases spanning the gap. CDR1 and CDR2 from the germline V gene are KGHDR and SFDVKD. The CDR3 contains 15 residues. CDR3 in amino acids: CATSDPGTSTDTQYF. For the CDR3, the DNA is TGTGCCACCAGTGACCCCGGGACTAGCACAGATACGCAGTATTTT.

In its sample, this clonotype was seen many times. The rearrangement links TRBV7-6 to TRBJ2-7, with 9 bases matching TRBD1. CDR1 SGHVS and CDR2 FNYEAQ come from the germline V gene. The CDR3 loop spans 14 amino acids. The V gene end was trimmed by 6 bases and the J gene end by 7 bases; junction bases not matched to a gene: 10. The chain's CDR3 is CASSRGQGIQEQYV. The CDR3 region has the DNA TGTGCCAGCAGTCGGGGACAGGGAATTCAGGAGCAGTACGTC.

This clonotype was seen at least ten times. J is TRBJ1-2 and V is TRBV20-1; TRBD1 matches at 7 bases. Germline CDR1 is DFQATT and CDR2 is SNEGSKA (reference sequence). This CDR3 region has 14 residues. Trimming removed 1 base from V and 4 bases from J; junction bases left unmatched: 6. The CDR3 coding sequence is TGCAGTGCTAGAGCGTCACAGGGGACCTATGGCTACACCTTC. Translating it yields CSARASQGTYGYTF.

This clonotype was seen a few times. This chain links TRBV27 with TRBJ1-1; no reliable D call. With 1 base removed from V and 6 bases from J, the gap between germline ends came to 9 bases. CDR1 and CDR2 from the germline V gene are MNHEY and SMNVEV (reference sequence). This CDR3 is built from 13 residues. The CDR3 protein is CASSLYAEAEAFF. The CDR3 DNA is TGTGCCAGCAGTTTATATGCTGAGGCTGAAGCTTTCTTT.

This clonotype appeared a few times. The chain couples TRBV7-9 to TRBJ2-7; D perhaps matches TRBD2 (6 bases). CDR1 and CDR2 (germline): SEHNR, FQNEAQ (reference sequence). The CDR3 contains 15 residues. V lost 4 bases, J lost 1 base, and 14 bases lay in between. The CDR3 DNA is TGTGCCAGCAGCTATGGAGGGGTTTTATCCTACGAGCAGTACTTC. This encodes CASSYGGVLSYEQYF. Filled out from reference TRBV7-9 and TRBJ2-7, the complete variable domain reads DTGVSQNPRHKITKRGQNVTFRCDPISEHNRLYWYRQTLGQGPEFLTYFQNEAQLEKSRLLSDRFSAERPKGSFSTLEIQRTEQGDSAMYLCASSYGGVLSYEQYFGPGTRLTVT.

This clonotype was seen at least ten times. The V and J genes are TRBV20-1 and TRBJ2-5, with TRBD1 identical over 7 bases. The trim removed 6 bases at V and 4 bases at J, leaving 11 bases unmatched. The CDR3 spans 14 residues. Per the germline V gene, CDR1 is DFQATT and CDR2 is SNEGSKA (reference sequence). CDR3 DNA sequence: TGCAGTGCCAGTGAGGGGGCAATCAGAGAGACCCAGTACTTC. Translated: CSASEGAIRETQYF.

This clonotype came up many times. The chain combines TRBV29-1 with TRBJ1-2; D may be TRBD1 (5 bases). The CDR3 sequence is 13 residues long. Trimming pared 7 bases from V and 0 bases from J, leaving 12 bases between. CDR1 and CDR2 (germline): SQVTM, ANQGSEA. CDR3 sequence reads: CSDGTAANYGYTF. CDR3 nucleotide sequence: TGCAGCGATGGGACTGCAGCTAACTATGGCTACACCTTC.

This clonotype was seen ten or more times. This sequence joins TRBV7-2 and TRBJ2-1; maybe TRBD2 (7 bases). CDR1 is SGHTA, CDR2 FQGNSA, per germline. This CDR3 comprises 16 residues. V lost 0 bases, J lost 10 bases, and 19 bases lay in between. The CDR3 here is CASSLAWRGPGVEQFF. DNA of the CDR3: TGTGCCAGCAGCTTAGCTTGGCGGGGGCCCGGGGTGGAGCAGTTCTTC.